The rows below give T cell receptor beta chains drawn from one sample of a study of identical twins. TCRdb reprocessed the 5' RACE reads with MiXCR, giving one entry per CDR3 protein. The repertoire holds roughly 1,500,000 distinct CDR3 sequences, under 35% seen once, with more than 0.25% in the top ten. The sample was cord blood. The receptors here all came from a newborn girl in good health. Both conserved end residues are part of each CDR3. D genes are given only for firm matches. Size is stated for part of the rows, as once, few or many counts, or as a class when the clone is expanded.

TRBD2,-,TRBJ2-1,TRBV5-1,CASSRTSGGALEQFF
-,-,TRBJ2-3,TRBV20-1,CSARVLVRMGADTQYF
TRBD1,-,TRBJ2-3,TRBV15,CATSSHTGGSDTQYF
-,few,TRBJ2-1,TRBV20-1,CSAPNRADEQFF
TRBD2,-,TRBJ2-1,TRBV5-1,CASSLARRGDYSNEQFF
-,few,TRBJ2-7,TRBV11-2,CASSGTEKYEQYF
TRBD1,few,TRBJ2-4,TRBV12-3/TRBV12-4,CASSVRRDSLAKNIQYF
TRBD2,many,TRBJ2-3,TRBV7-7,CASSSGTSSTDTQYF
-,-,TRBJ2-5,TRBV18,CASSPSPVGTKETQYF
-,few,TRBJ1-1,TRBV27,CASSFSGTAEAFF
-,-,TRBJ1-2,TRBV3-1,CASSQIANYGYTF
-,few,TRBJ2-3,TRBV4-2,CASSQGGGASTDTQYF
TRBD2,-,TRBJ2-5,TRBV4-2,CASSQKGTSGGETQYF
TRBD1,-,TRBJ1-2,TRBV20-1,CSATDRGLSYGYTF
-,many,TRBJ2-1,TRBV10-3,CAISEYQGNEQFF
-,-,TRBJ2-6,TRBV12-5,CASGSSSGANVLTF
-,-,TRBJ2-3,TRBV6-1,CASRPHQIKGIWTDTQYF
TRBD2,few,TRBJ2-7,TRBV27,CASSLASGRLYEQYF
-,-,TRBJ2-7,TRBV11-3,CASSLRKGGYNEQYF
TRBD2,few,TRBJ2-3,TRBV6-5,CASSHFSGIADTQYF
-,-,TRBJ2-1,TRBV4-1,CASSPTGRNYSEQFF
TRBD1,few,TRBJ1-5,TRBV6-1,CASSEWDRRNQPQHF
-,few,TRBJ1-2,TRBV5-6,CASSFLGADGYTF
-,few,TRBJ2-1,TRBV4-1,CASSQMVVYNEQFF
-,few,TRBJ1-2,TRBV6-1,CASREGVRGGYTF
-,-,TRBJ2-2,TRBV2,CASSDNGLNTGELFF
-,few,TRBJ2-2,TRBV20-1,CSASSGTLNTGELFF
-,few,TRBJ1-2,TRBV3-1,CASSQRTTGSNDGYTF
-,many,TRBJ2-5,TRBV29-1,CSVYTSKETQYF
TRBD2,few,TRBJ2-1,TRBV9,CASRAGTSQEAEQFF
-,few,TRBJ1-6,TRBV12-3/TRBV12-4,CASSSPGSPLHF
TRBD2,-,TRBJ2-3,TRBV12-3/TRBV12-4,CASSRPGLAGGGGDTQYF
-,-,TRBJ2-5,TRBV12-3/TRBV12-4,CASRGGAYNERYF
-,few,TRBJ2-3,TRBV21-1,CASSKVRRGGQTDTQYF
-,-,TRBJ2-7,TRBV4-2,CASSQPGIYEQYF
TRBD1,-,TRBJ1-5,TRBV20-1,CSARSGTGGFNQPQHF
-,-,TRBJ2-1,TRBV20-1,CSVLPGLYNERFF
TRBD1,-,TRBJ1-2,TRBV2,CVSKKEDRPYGYTF
-,few,TRBJ2-4,TRBV28,CASSEGGNIQYF
-,few,TRBJ2-7,TRBV21-1,CASSKGVSGGPYEQYF
TRBD1,few,TRBJ1-2,TRBV6-1,CASKIQGAYGYTF
-,-,TRBJ1-5,TRBV24-1,CATSDNGNQPQHF
TRBD1,many,TRBJ2-4,TRBV20-1,CSARDLGTGNIQYF
-,-,TRBJ1-2,TRBV15,CATSRDRTGVYGYTF
-,many,TRBJ2-7,TRBV6-5,CASSWGTRYEQYF
-,few,TRBJ2-5,TRBV20-1,CSAQRKTQQETQYF
-,-,TRBJ2-1,TRBV6-1,CASRAVFPEQFF
-,-,TRBJ1-6,TRBV7-9,CASSFGHTNSPLHF
TRBD2,few,TRBJ2-3,TRBV14,CASSREIAGAPPPDTQYF
-,few,TRBJ1-6,TRBV25-1,CASSEGISPLHF
-,few,TRBJ2-1,TRBV12-3/TRBV12-4,CASRRSHEQFF
TRBD2,few,TRBJ2-5,TRBV5-8,CASSLATAGREETQYF
TRBD2,-,TRBJ2-3,TRBV5-1,CASSSSAGGIDTQYF